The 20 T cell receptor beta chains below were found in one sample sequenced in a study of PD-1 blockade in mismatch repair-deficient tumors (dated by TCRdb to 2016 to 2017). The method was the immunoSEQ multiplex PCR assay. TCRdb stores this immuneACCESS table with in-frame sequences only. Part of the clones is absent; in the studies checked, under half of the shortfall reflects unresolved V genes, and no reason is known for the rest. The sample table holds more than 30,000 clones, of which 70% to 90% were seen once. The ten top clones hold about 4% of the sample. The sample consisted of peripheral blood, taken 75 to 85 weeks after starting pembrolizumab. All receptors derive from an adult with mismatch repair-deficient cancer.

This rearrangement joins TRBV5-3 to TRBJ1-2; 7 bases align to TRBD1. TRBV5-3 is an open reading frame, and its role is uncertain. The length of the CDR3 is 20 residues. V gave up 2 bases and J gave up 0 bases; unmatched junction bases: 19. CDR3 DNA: TGTGCCAGAAGCTTACAAAAACAGGGGTACAGGGAGTTAGCTAACTATGGCTACACCTTC. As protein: CARSLQKQGYRELANYGYTF.

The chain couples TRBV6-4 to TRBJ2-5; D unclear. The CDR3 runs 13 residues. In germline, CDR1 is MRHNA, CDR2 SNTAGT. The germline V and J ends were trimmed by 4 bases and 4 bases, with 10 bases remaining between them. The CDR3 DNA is TGTGCCAGCAGTGGATCCATGGGAGAGACCCAGTACTTC. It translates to CASSGSMGETQYF.

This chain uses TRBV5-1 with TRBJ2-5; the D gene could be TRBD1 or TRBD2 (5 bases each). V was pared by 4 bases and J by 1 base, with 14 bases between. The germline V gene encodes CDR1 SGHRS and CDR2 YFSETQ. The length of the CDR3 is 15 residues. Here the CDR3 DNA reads TGCGCCAGCAGCCTCCGGGACGGATCCCAAGAGACCCAGTACTTC. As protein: CASSLRDGSQETQYF.

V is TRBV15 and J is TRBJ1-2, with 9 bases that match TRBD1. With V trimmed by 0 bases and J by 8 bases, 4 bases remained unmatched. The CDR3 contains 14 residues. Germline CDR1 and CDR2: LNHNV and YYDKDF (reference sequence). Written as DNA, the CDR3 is TGTGCCACCAGCAGAGAACAGGGGGCGATAGGCTACACCTTC. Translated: CATSREQGAIGYTF.

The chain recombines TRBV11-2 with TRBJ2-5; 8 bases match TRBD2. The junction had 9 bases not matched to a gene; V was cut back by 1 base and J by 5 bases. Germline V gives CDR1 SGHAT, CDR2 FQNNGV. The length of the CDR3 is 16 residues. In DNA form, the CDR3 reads TGTGCCAGCAGCTTAGGGGGTAGCGGGAATGATGAGACCCAGTACTTC. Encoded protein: CASSLGGSGNDETQYF.

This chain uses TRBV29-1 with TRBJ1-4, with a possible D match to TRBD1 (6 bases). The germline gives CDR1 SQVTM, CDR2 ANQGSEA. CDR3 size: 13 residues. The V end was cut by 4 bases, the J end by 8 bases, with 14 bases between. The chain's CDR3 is CSVVRPGQEKLFF. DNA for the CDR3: TGCAGCGTTGTTCGGCCGGGACAAGAAAAACTGTTTTTT.

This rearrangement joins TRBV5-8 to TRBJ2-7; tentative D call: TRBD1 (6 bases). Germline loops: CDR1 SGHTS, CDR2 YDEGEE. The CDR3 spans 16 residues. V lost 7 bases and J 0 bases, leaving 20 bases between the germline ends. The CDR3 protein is CASRPIRTVYSYEQYF. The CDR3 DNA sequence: TGTGCCAGCCGACCGATCCGGACAGTCTACTCCTACGAGCAGTACTTC.

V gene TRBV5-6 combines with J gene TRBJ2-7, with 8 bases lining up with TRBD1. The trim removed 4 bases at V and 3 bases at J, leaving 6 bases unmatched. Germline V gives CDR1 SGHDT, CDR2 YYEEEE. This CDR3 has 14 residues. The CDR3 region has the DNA TGTGCCAGCAGCCGCGGACAGGGCTTCTACGAGCAGTACTTC. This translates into CASSRGQGFYEQYF.

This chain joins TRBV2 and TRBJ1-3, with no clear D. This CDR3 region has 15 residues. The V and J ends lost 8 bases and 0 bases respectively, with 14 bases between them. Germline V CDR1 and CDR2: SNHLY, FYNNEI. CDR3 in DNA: TGTGCCAGCGCGTGGCAGGCGATCTCTGGAAACACCATATATTTT. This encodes CASAWQAISGNTIYF.

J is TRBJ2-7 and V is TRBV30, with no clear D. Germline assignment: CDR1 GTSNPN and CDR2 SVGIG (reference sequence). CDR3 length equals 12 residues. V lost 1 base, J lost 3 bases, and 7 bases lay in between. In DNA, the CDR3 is TGTGCCTGGAGTGGTATGGGCTACGAGCAGTACTTC. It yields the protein CAWSGMGYEQYF.

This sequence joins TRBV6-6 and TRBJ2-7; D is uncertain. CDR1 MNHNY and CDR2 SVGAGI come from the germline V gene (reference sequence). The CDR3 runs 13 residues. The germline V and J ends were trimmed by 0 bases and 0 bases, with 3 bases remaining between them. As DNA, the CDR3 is TGTGCCAGCAGTTACTCTGCCTCCTACGAGCAGTACTTC. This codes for CASSYSASYEQYF.

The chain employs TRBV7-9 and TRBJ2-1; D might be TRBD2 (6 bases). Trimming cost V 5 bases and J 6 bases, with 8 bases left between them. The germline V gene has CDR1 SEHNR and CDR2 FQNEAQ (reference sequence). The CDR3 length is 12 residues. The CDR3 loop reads CASSRDSNEQFF. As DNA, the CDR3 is TGTGCCAGCAGCCGGGACTCCAATGAGCAGTTCTTC.

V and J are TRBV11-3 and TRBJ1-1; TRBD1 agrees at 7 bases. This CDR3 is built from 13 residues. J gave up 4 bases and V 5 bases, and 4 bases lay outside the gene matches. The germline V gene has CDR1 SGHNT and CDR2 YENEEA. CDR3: CASSLDRATEAFF. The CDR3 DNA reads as TGTGCCAGCAGCCTCGACAGGGCCACTGAAGCTTTCTTT.

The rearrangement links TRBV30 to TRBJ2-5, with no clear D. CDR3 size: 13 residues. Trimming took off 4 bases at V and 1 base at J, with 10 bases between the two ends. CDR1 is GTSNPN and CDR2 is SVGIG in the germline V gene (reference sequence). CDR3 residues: CAWKRGSQETQYF. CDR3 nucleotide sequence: TGTGCCTGGAAGCGAGGTAGCCAAGAGACCCAGTACTTC. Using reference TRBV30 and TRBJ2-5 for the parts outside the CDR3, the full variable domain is SQTIHQWPATLVQPVGSPLSLECTVEGTSNPNLYWYRQAAGRGLQLLFYSVGIGQISSEVPQNLSASRPQDRQFILSSKKLLLSDSGFYLCAWKRGSQETQYFGPGTRLLVL.

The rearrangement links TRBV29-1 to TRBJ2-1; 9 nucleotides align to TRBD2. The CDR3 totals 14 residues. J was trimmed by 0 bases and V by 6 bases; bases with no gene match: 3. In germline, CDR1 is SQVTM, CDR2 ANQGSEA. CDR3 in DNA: TGCAGCGTCGTTAGCGGGAGCTCCTACAATGAGCAGTTCTTC. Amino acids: CSVVSGSSYNEQFF.

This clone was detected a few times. The CDR3 spells CASSLNSGSQETQYF. The DNA of the CDR3 is TGTGCCAGCAGCTTAAATAGCGGGTCACAAGAGACCCAGTACTTC. V gene TRBV11-1 combines with J gene TRBJ2-5; TRBD2 matches at 7 bases. This CDR3 has 15 amino acids. V shed 2 bases, J shed 2 bases, and the junction held 5 bases outside the gene matches. The germline CDR1 and CDR2 sequences are SGHAT and FQDESV (reference sequence).

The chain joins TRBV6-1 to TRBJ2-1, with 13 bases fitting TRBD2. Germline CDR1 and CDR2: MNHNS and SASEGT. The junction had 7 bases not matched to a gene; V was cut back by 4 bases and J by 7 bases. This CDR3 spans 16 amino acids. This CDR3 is CASSGWTSGSPNEQFF. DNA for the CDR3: TGTGCCAGCAGTGGATGGACTAGCGGGAGTCCTAATGAGCAGTTCTTC.

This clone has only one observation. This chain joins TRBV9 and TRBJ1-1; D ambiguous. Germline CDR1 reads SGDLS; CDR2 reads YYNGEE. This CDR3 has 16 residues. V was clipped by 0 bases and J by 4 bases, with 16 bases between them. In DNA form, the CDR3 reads TGTGCCAGCAGCGTAGAACTTAACCCCCGGCCCACTGAAGCTTTCTTT. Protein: CASSVELNPRPTEAFF. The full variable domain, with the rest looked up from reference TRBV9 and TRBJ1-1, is DSGVTQTPKHLITATGQRVTLRCSPRSGDLSVYWYQQSLDQGLQFLIQYYNGEERAKGNILERFSAQQFPDLHSELNLSSLELGDSALYFCASSVELNPRPTEAFFGQGTRLTVV.

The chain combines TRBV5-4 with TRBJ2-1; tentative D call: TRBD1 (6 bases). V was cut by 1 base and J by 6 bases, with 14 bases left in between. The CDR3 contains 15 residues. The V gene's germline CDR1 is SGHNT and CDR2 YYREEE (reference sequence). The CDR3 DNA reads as TGTGCCAGCAGCTTGCAAACAGGGTGGATCAATGAGCAGTTCTTC. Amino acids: CASSLQTGWINEQFF.

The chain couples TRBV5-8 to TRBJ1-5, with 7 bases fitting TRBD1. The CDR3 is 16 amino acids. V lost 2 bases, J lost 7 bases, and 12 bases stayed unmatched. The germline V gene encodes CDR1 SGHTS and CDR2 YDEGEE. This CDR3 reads CASSFGGRGNSQPQHF. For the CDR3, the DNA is TGTGCCAGCAGCTTCGGGGGCAGGGGGAATTCCCAGCCCCAGCATTTT.